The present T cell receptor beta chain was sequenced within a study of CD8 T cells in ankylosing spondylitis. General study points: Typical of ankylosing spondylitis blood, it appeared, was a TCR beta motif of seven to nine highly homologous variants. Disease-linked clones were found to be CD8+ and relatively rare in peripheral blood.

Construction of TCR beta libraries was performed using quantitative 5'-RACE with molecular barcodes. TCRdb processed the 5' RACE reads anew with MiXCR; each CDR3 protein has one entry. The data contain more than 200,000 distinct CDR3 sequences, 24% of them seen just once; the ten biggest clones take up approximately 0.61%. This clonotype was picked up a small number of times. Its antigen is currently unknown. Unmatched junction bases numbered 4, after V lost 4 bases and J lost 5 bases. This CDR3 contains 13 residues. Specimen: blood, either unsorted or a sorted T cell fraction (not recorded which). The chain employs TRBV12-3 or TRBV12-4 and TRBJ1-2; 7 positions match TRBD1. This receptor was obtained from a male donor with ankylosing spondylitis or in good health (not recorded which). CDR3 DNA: TGTGCCAGCAGTTCGACAGGGAGGTATGGCTACACCTTC. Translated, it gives CASSSTGRYGYTF.